This T cell receptor beta chain was obtained from a study of T cells in narcolepsy. Study-level results: HCRT-specific and TRIB2-specific autoreactive clonotypes appeared among same-patient CSF and blood CD4+ clonotypes. Some memory CD4+ repertoires had no autoreactive clone sequences. Blood of same and different patients, but not healthy controls, reportedly held recurring autoreactive clonotypes.

Sequencing used immunoSEQ multiplex PCR; TCRdb keeps in-frame clones, though not all of them. Here the sample spans tens of thousands of clones, about four fifths being singletons. Notes on this clone: Its specificity is unknown.

The germline CDR1 and CDR2 sequences are SEHNR and FQNEAQ (reference sequence). The CDR3 sequence is 13 residues long. V lost 5 bases and J lost 12; bases outside the gene matches: 9. V gene TRBV7-9 combines with J gene TRBJ1-4; 7 nucleotides line up with TRBD1. This receptor was obtained from a human donor in good health. The sequenced sample was memory (CD45RA-) CD4+ T cells from blood. The CDR3 reads CASSPRDRTQLFF. The CDR3 DNA reads as TGTGCCAGCAGCCCCAGGGACAGAACACAACTGTTTTTT.